This T cell receptor beta chain was identified during a study of blood T cell repertoires in COVID-19. Study details: Acute-phase and convalescent COVID-19 samples originated in the United States, Italy and Spain. The analysed material was cDNA or gDNA that came from T cells, B-cell-depleted T cells, or PBMCs.

The repertoire was sequenced with immunoSEQ multiplex PCR; TCRdb's copy has only in-frame clones and lacks some. The sample consists of a few hundred thousand clones, 90% of them appearing once. The Seattle site enrolled patients during active infection and followed them longitudinally. This CDR3 has 12 residues. Germline V gene data show CDR1 as MNHEY and CDR2 as SVGAGI. Trimming removed 8 bases from V and 1 base from J, with 8 bases in between. The clonotype originates from a woman aged 55-70 years with COVID-19, enrolled during active disease. The rearrangement joins TRBV6-5 to TRBJ1-1; no firm D call. Sequenced: peripheral blood. The CDR3 reads CASRGTNTEAFF. The CDR3 bases are TGTGCCAGCCGGGGTACGAACACTGAAGCTTTCTTT.